These 31 T cell receptor beta chains share one sample of origin, sequenced in a study of T cells in Graves' hyperthyroidism and ophthalmopathy. The source material, RNA transcripts, was used to amplify TCR beta CDR3 regions. HTBI primers drove first-round RT-PCR of the TCR CDR3. Each CDR3 protein gets one entry after TCRdb re-called the multiplex PCR reads with MiXCR. The table has 400,000 or so distinct CDR3 sequences, 12% to 15% seen once. The sample comprised blood. The receptors were gathered from a woman aged 55 to 70 with Graves' ophthalmopathy.

The chain uses TRBV12-3 or TRBV12-4 and TRBJ2-7; 10 bases fit TRBD2. V lost 7 bases to trimming and J lost 3 bases; unmatched junction nucleotides: 9. The CDR3 covers 15 residues. The CDR3 bases are TGTGCCAGCACTCGCGTCGGGACTAGCGTCTACGAGCAGTACTTC. Amino acids: CASTRVGTSVYEQYF.

The table lists this clonotype with many counts. Compared with germline, one end of the junction differs, possibly owing to a read error. V gene TRBV28 combines with J gene TRBJ2-5; TRBD2 agrees at 8 bases. In germline, CDR1 is MDHEN, CDR2 SYDVKM. The CDR3 runs to 14 residues. The CDR3 sequence: CASKTGGAEETQYF. The CDR3 DNA reads as TGTGCCAGCAAGACGGGAGGGGCTGAAGAGACCCAATACTTC.

There are many counts of this clonotype. The J gene is TRBJ2-3, the V gene TRBV20-1, with 7 bases matching TRBD2. Trimming took 6 bases from V and 11 from J; bases not matched to a gene: 5. The CDR3 runs to 10 residues. Per the germline V gene, CDR1 is DFQATT and CDR2 is SNEGSKA (reference sequence). The CDR3 DNA reads TGCAGTGCGTGGGGCGGGGGGCAGTATTTT. It encodes CSAWGGGQYF.

This sequence joins TRBV11-2 and TRBJ2-5; 9 bases are a match to TRBD2. The ends lost 3 bases at V and 5 bases at J; junction bases unmatched: 7. In germline, CDR1 is SGHAT, CDR2 FQNNGV. The CDR3 sequence is 15 residues long. The CDR3 bases are TGTGCCAGCAGCTTTGGTAGCGGGAGTTGGGAGACCCAGTACTTC. Its translation is CASSFGSGSWETQYF. Full variable domain (remainder filled in from reference TRBV11-2 and TRBJ2-5): EAGVAQSPRYKIIEKRQSVAFWCNPISGHATLYWYQQILGQGPKLLIQFQNNGVVDDSQLPKDRFSAERLKGVDSTLKIQPAKLEDSAVYLCASSFGSGSWETQYFGPGTRLLVL.

This clonotype appeared a few times. The genes are TRBV20-1 and TRBJ1-6; TRBD1 agrees at 7 bases. V lost 0 bases to trimming and J lost 7 bases; unmatched junction nucleotides: 9. The CDR3 runs to 16 residues. Per germline, CDR1 DFQATT and CDR2 SNEGSKA (reference sequence). The CDR3 nucleotides read TGCAGTGCTAGAGATCGAGGGGGCGTGGGCAATTCACCCCTCCACTTT. This codes for CSARDRGGVGNSPLHF.

This clonotype was detected a few times. The chain uses TRBV4-1 and TRBJ2-2, with TRBD2 matching 12 bases. Germline CDR1 and CDR2: MGHRA and YSYEKL. Trimming removed 5 bases from V and 4 bases from J; junction bases left unmatched: 5. The CDR3 covers 16 residues. The CDR3 loop is CASSSSGRASTGELFF. The CDR3 DNA is TGCGCCAGCAGCTCTAGCGGGAGGGCGAGCACCGGGGAGCTGTTTTTT.

This clonotype has at least ten counts. The CDR3 DNA reads TGTGCCAGCAGGCCTTTGACGGTGATTGAACACTCTGGGGCCAACGTCCTGACTTTC. The encoded protein is CASRPLTVIEHSGANVLTF. The V gene is TRBV6-1, the J gene TRBJ2-6; D is undetermined. Between the trimmed V and J ends, which lost 6 bases and 0 bases, there was a span of 21 bases. Germline V gene lookup returns CDR1 MNHNS and CDR2 SASEGT. The CDR3 is 19 residues long.

The chain is built from TRBV12-5 and TRBJ2-3; 10 bases are a match to TRBD1. V lost 0 bases, J lost 0 bases, and 12 bases stayed unmatched. Germline V CDR1 and CDR2: LGHNT, FRNRAP. The CDR3 has 20 amino acids. The CDR3 loop is CASGLVDRGLRIRSTDTQYF. As DNA, the CDR3 is TGTGCTAGTGGTTTGGTTGACAGGGGGCTCCGAATTCGAAGCACAGATACGCAGTATTTT.

This clonotype was counted at least ten times. This sequence joins TRBV2 and TRBJ1-5; TRBD1 matches 10 bases. Germline-derived CDR1 and CDR2 are SNHLY and FYNNEI. V gave up 5 bases and J gave up 2 bases; unmatched junction bases: 9. CDR3 length equals 17 residues. The CDR3 bases are TGTGCCAGCAGTCGGGACAGGGGAAGAAGTGGCAATCAGCCCCAGCATTTT. Encoded protein: CASSRDRGRSGNQPQHF.

The chain is built from TRBV5-1 and TRBJ2-2; D is perhaps TRBD1 or TRBD2 (6 bases each). V was clipped by 4 bases and J by 6 bases, with 19 bases between them. Per germline, CDR1 SGHRS and CDR2 YFSETQ. This CDR3 has 16 residues. CDR3 DNA sequence: TGCGCCAGCAGCCCTACGCCGGTCGGGGGCCCCGGGGAGCTGTTTTTT. Its protein is CASSPTPVGGPGELFF.

This clonotype was detected once. J is TRBJ1-5 and V is TRBV10-2, with a possible D match to TRBD1 (5 bases). The CDR3 is made up of 13 amino acids. Trimming shortened V by 7 bases and J by 6 bases, and 13 bases separated the two germline ends. The germline V gene encodes CDR1 WSHSY and CDR2 SAAADI. The CDR3 loop is CASTFDRGQPQHF. The CDR3 DNA reads TGCGCCAGCACTTTCGACAGAGGTCAGCCCCAGCATTTT.

The table lists this clonotype with many counts. The rearrangement uses TRBV5-1 and TRBJ2-1; D gene uncertain. V lost 0 bases, J lost 0 bases, and 7 bases lay in between. Germline-derived CDR1 and CDR2 are SGHRS and YFSETQ. The CDR3 runs 15 residues. The CDR3 region has the DNA TGCGCCAGCAGCTTGGCCGCGAGCTCCTACAATGAGCAGTTCTTC. Amino acids: CASSLAASSYNEQFF.

For this clonotype: A much larger clonotype is one base distant, so this may be a read error. The V gene is TRBV20-1, the J gene TRBJ1-1; D not certain. The CDR3 sequence is 12 residues long. The germline gives CDR1 DFQATT, CDR2 SNEGSKA (reference sequence). Here the CDR3 DNA reads TGCAGTGCTTCCCCTAGGAACTCTGAAGCTTTCTTT. Residues: CSASPRNSEAFF.

This chain uses TRBV7-7 with TRBJ2-4, with TRBD2 matching over 12 bases. Germline CDR1 SSHAT, CDR2 FNYEAQ (reference sequence). V shed 6 bases and J 0 bases; nucleotides not matched to a gene: 6. There are 17 residues in the CDR3. The CDR3: CASRRLAGDQAKNIQYF. The CDR3 DNA follows: TGTGCCAGCAGGCGACTAGCGGGAGATCAAGCCAAAAACATTCAGTACTTC.

The chain combines TRBV6-1 with TRBJ2-7; 12 bases match TRBD1. Losses at the gene ends were 5 bases for V and 5 bases for J; bases not matched to a gene: 7. CDR1 and CDR2 (germline): MNHNS, SASEGT. There are 15 residues in the CDR3. The CDR3 spells CASSPGTGGWNEQYF. Written as DNA, the CDR3 is TGTGCCAGCAGTCCCGGGACAGGGGGCTGGAACGAGCAGTACTTC.

This clonotype was recorded only once. Compared with germline, one end of the junction differs, possibly owing to a read error. The V and J genes are TRBV28 and TRBJ1-2; perhaps TRBD1 as D (6 bases). CDR1 and CDR2 (germline): MDHEN, SYDVKM. The CDR3 spans 16 residues. The CDR3 here is CAISPYRDAPYYGYTF. The CDR3 nucleotides read TGTGCCATCAGTCCCTACAGGGATGCCCCCTACTATGGCTACACCTTC.

In DNA, the CDR3 is TGCAGCGACTACAGGGTGGCCGGGGAGCTGTTTTTT. Amino acids: CSDYRVAGELFF. V and J are TRBV29-1 and TRBJ2-2, with a weak D call TRBD1 (6 bases). Germline V gene lookup returns CDR1 SQVTM and CDR2 ANQGSEA. The length of the CDR3 is 12 residues. Trimming removed 7 bases at V and 6 bases at J, with 12 bases between.

This clonotype was observed many times. The chain links TRBV11-1 to TRBJ2-5; perhaps TRBD2 as D (6 bases). The CDR3 loop spans 15 amino acids. V was pared by 6 bases and J by 5 bases, with 19 bases between. CDR1 is SGHAT and CDR2 is FQDESV in the germline V gene (reference sequence). The CDR3 nucleotides read TGTGCCAGCAGTCCCCAGGGTCGGGGGATGGAGACCCAGTACTTC. It translates to CASSPQGRGMETQYF.

On this clonotype itself: This could be a read error, since a much larger clone is one nucleotide away. CDR3 amino acids: CASSEEWGNTEAFF. The CDR3 bases are TGTGCCAGCAGTGAAGAATGGGGGAACACTGAAGCTTTCTTT. This chain uses TRBV6-1 with TRBJ1-1; no clear D gene. Germline V gene lookup returns CDR1 MNHNS and CDR2 SASEGT. V was clipped by 1 base and J by 1 base, with 7 bases between them. This CDR3 is built from 14 residues.

Turning to this clonotype: This may stem from a read error, because a much larger clone lies one nucleotide away. This CDR3 is missing its conserved last phenylalanine or tryptophan, likely due to a read error. This chain links TRBV27 with TRBJ2-1; 10 nucleotides line up with TRBD1. Germline CDR1 MNHEY, CDR2 SMNVEV (reference sequence). The CDR3 length is 12 residues. J gave up 6 bases and V 10 bases, and 3 bases lay outside the gene matches. The CDR3 sequence: CANGQGVNEQFL. DNA for the CDR3: TGTGCCAACGGACAGGGGGTCAATGAGCAGTTCCTC.

This clonotype was found a few times. This chain joins TRBV12-3 or TRBV12-4 and TRBJ2-7; a weak D match, TRBD2 (5 bases). This CDR3 region has 13 residues. The ends were cut back, 2 bases at V and 5 bases at J, with 10 bases in the middle. The CDR3 coding sequence is TGTGCCAGCAGTTTAACCGGGATCCACGAGCAGTACTTC. Its protein is CASSLTGIHEQYF.

The chain links TRBV30 to TRBJ1-1, with unresolved D. Trimming pared 0 bases from V and 5 bases from J, leaving 16 bases between. The CDR3 consists of 15 residues. Germline-derived CDR1 and CDR2 are GTSNPN and SVGIG (reference sequence). The CDR3 DNA follows: TGTGCCTGGAGTGTGGGGTGGGGTTCGGTAACTGAAGCTTTCTTT. Protein product: CAWSVGWGSVTEAFF.

This clonotype has a count of ten or more. The chain carries TRBV28 and TRBJ1-3, with TRBD1 matching over 8 bases. Germline V gene lookup returns CDR1 MDHEN and CDR2 SYDVKM. The CDR3 runs to 15 residues. The V gene end was trimmed by 7 bases and the J gene end by 2 bases; junction bases not matched to a gene: 7. The CDR3 protein is CASNGGRGPGNTIYF. DNA for the CDR3: TGTGCCAGCAACGGGGGCAGGGGGCCTGGAAACACCATATATTTT.

The V gene is TRBV19, the J gene TRBJ2-3, with 11 positions matching TRBD2. Germline V gene lookup returns CDR1 LNHDA and CDR2 SQIVND (reference sequence). Trimming cost V 5 bases and J 6 bases; bases outside gene matches: 13. The CDR3 spans 17 residues. The DNA for the CDR3 is TGTGCCAGTAGTCCGATAGCGGGAGGGCCGAAGTCGGATACGCAGTATTTT. Translating gives CASSPIAGGPKSDTQYF.

The chain employs TRBV4-1 and TRBJ1-4; D is undetermined. Germline lookup yields CDR1 MGHRA and CDR2 YSYEKL. Trimming pared 2 bases from V and 0 bases from J, leaving 7 bases between. There are 15 residues in the CDR3. The CDR3 bases are TGCGCCAGCAGCCAATCGACGGCAACTAATGAAAAACTGTTTTTT. It translates to CASSQSTATNEKLFF.

This clonotype has more than one count but fewer than ten. V and J are TRBV7-2 and TRBJ1-5, with D perhaps matching TRBD1 (5 bases). The length of the CDR3 is 16 residues. Trimming removed 1 base from V and 1 base from J, with 11 bases in between. CDR1 is SGHTA and CDR2 is FQGNSA in the germline V gene. CDR3 in DNA: TGTGCCAGCAGCTTAGAGGGGCCCCTGAGCAATCAGCCCCAGCATTTT. Its translation is CASSLEGPLSNQPQHF.

This clonotype appeared many times. The CDR3 is CASSYREDLDIQYF. Written as DNA, the CDR3 is TGTGCCAGCAGCTACAGGGAGGACCTGGACATTCAGTACTTC. The chain links TRBV7-9 to TRBJ2-4, with D possibly called TRBD1 or TRBD2 (6 bases each). There are 14 residues in the CDR3. Looked up from germline, CDR1 is SEHNR and CDR2 is FQNEAQ (reference sequence). V was pared by 4 bases and J by 8 bases, with 15 bases between.

This clonotype was recorded at least ten times. The V gene is TRBV7-8, the J gene TRBJ1-3; the D gene is possibly TRBD1 (5 bases). The CDR3 runs 16 residues. The ends were cut back, 1 base at V and 4 bases at J, with 14 bases in the middle. The germline V gene encodes CDR1 SGHVS and CDR2 FQNEAQ. The CDR3 nucleotides are TGTGCCAGCAGCTTAGTTAGGACACCGCCCGGAAACACCATATATTTT. Its protein product is CASSLVRTPPGNTIYF. Full variable domain (remainder filled in from reference TRBV7-8 and TRBJ1-3): GAGVSQSPRYKVAKRGQDVALRCDPISGHVSLFWYQQALGQGPEFLTYFQNEAQLDKSGLPSDRFFAERPEGSVSTLKIQRTQQEDSAVYLCASSLVRTPPGNTIYFGEGSWLTVV.

The genes are TRBV19 and TRBJ2-2; 9 bases are shared with TRBD1. CDR1 and CDR2 from the germline V gene are LNHDA and SQIVND (reference sequence). The V segment lost 1 base and the J segment 6 bases; nucleotides outside the gene matches: 6. The length of the CDR3 is 16 residues. The CDR3 DNA reads TGTGCCAGTAGTATAGGTACAGGGGGCGGCCCCGGGGAGCTGTTTTTT. Its translation: CASSIGTGGGPGELFF.

Concerning this clonotype: A junction end diverges from the germline sequence, so it may reflect a read error. The chain couples TRBV20-1 to TRBJ2-7; the match to TRBD2 covers 11 bases. The CDR3 length is 13 residues. CDR1 is DFQATT, CDR2 SNEGSKA, per germline (reference sequence). The CDR3 DNA reads as TGCAGTGCTCGACTAGCGGGACCCGGGGAGCTGTACTTC. Its translation: CSARLAGPGELYF.

The sample holds a few counts of this clonotype. This chain connects TRBV7-9 to TRBJ1-5; D possibly corresponds to TRBD1 (5 bases). The germline CDR1 and CDR2 sequences are SEHNR and FQNEAQ (reference sequence). This CDR3 contains 13 residues. V was clipped by 1 base and J by 6 bases, with 7 bases between them. CDR3 amino acids: CASSLGRAQPQHF. In DNA form, the CDR3 reads TGTGCCAGCAGCTTAGGCAGGGCTCAGCCCCAGCATTTT.